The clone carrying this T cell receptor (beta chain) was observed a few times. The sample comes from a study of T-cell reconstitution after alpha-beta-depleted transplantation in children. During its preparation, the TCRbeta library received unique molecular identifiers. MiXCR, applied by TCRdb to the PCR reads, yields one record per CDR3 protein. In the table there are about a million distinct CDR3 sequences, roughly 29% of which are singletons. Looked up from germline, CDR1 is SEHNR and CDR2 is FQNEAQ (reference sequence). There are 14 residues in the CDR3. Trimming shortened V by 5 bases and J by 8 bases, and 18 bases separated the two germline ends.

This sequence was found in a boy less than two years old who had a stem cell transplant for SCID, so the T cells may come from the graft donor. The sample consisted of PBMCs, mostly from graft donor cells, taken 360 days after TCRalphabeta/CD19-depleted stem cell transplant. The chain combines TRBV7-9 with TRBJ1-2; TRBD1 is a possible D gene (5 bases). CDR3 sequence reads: CASSPTGVPGGYTF. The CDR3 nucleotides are TGTGCCAGCAGCCCCACAGGAGTCCCCGGGGGCTACACCTTC.